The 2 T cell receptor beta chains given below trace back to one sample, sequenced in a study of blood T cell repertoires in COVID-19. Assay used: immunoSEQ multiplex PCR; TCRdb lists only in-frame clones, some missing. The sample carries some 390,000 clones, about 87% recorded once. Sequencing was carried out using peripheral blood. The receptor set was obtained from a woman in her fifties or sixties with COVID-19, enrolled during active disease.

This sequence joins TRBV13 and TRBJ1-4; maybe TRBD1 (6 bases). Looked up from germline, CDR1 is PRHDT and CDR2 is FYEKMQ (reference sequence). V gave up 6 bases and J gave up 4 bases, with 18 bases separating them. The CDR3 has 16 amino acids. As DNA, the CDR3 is TGTGCCAGCAGTTTCGCAAACGGACAGATTAATGAAAAACTGTTTTTT. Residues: CASSFANGQINEKLFF.

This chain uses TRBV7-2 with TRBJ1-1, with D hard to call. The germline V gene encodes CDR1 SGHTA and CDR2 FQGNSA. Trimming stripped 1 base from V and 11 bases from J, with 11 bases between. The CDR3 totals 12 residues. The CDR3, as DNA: TGTGCCAGCAGCTTAGGCCGGGAGAGGGCTTTCTTT. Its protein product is CASSLGRERAFF. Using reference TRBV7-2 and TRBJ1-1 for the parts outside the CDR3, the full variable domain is GAGVSQSPSNKVTEKGKDVELRCDPISGHTALYWYRQSLGQGLEFLIYFQGNSAPDKSGLPSDRFSAERTGGSVSTLTIQRTQQEDSAVYLCASSLGRERAFFGQGTRLTVV.